This T cell receptor beta chain was captured in a study of blood T cell repertoires in COVID-19 (dated by TCRdb to 2018 to 2021). Turning to the overall study: Samples covering the acute and convalescent phases of COVID-19 were provided by collaborators in the United States, Italy and Spain. The prospective study material was composed of cDNA or gDNA derived from T cells, B-cell-depleted T cells, or PBMCs. Where available, HLA class I and class II types were taken from metadata supplied by the sample provider and were not determined by assay-based typing. A de-identified subject ID, COVID-19 status, age in years and sex were almost always included in the sample metadata. Deeply sampled blood TCRbeta repertoires from subjects exposed to, actively infected with, or recovered from COVID-19 were included in the dataset. The samples were drawn from the first 160 participants of the ongoing ImmuneRACE study and from 950 to 1,500 subjects provided by 6 global collaborators. The repertoires were made available in a free public database intended to serve as a resource for research on the immune response to SARS-CoV-2. The full study reports these points: The amount of clinical and demographic metadata varied by source and participant and was provided uncurated.

In this sample, this clone turned up a few times. Its antigen is still unknown. Per-base quality was not reported, and no clone a single base away is much larger than it. TCRbeta CDR3 regions were amplified from genomic DNA by means of the immunoSEQ Assay, a bias-controlled multiplex PCR. Per the original workflow: Within the assay, amplification of reference gene primers was used to estimate how many nucleated cells each sample contained. To quantify the absolute abundance of each unique TCRbeta CDR3 rearrangement, sequence reads were collapsed and filtered. For each sample, productive Simpson clonality was calculated as the square root of Simpson's diversity index across productive rearrangements. The clones in this table, taken by TCRdb from immuneACCESS, are in-frame only. Not every clone is retained; where verified, under half of the shortfall comes from an unresolved V gene, and the cause of the rest is unknown. That table supplies the V and J calls and clone size; D and trimming were determined from the DNA. The sample profile shows 400,000 or so clones; roughly nine tenths of them were found once. Roughly 1.1% of the sample belongs to the ten largest clones.

Participants in the prospective study were aged roughly 18 to 89 years, lived in about two dozen United States geographic areas, and enrolled through a virtual design. In the prospective study, participants were assigned to cohorts based on the clinical history participants reported in a screening survey and a study questionnaire. Recovered participants in ImmuneRACE Cohort 3 were defined by two consecutive negative NP/OP PCR tests, clearance by a healthcare professional, or resolution of symptoms. In the prospective study, whole blood, serum and a nasopharyngeal or oropharyngeal swab were collected from each participant by mobile phlebotomists. Participants in the prospective study had the option to provide additional blood draws and questionnaires over a roughly 2-month period. Before DNA extraction, blood samples from the prospective study were shipped at room temperature or frozen. CDR1 and CDR2 (LGHNT, FRNRAP) derive from the germline V gene. Relative to germline, V is missing 3 bases and J is missing 8 bases, with 0 bases of the junction outside any gene match. The CDR3 goes from the cysteine to the phenylalanine over 13 residues. Only the CDR3 part of the read is kept: 39 bases, read in frame from the first base.

Sequenced: PBMCs or T cells enriched from blood (not recorded which). The receptor comes from a man aged 25 to 45 who had recovered from COVID-19. Recombination connected TRBV12-5 to TRBJ2-1, and 11 junctional nucleotides match TRBD2. The CDR3 in this case is CASGFSGGDEQFF. The DNA is as follows: TGTGCTAGTGGTTTTAGCGGGGGGGATGAGCAGTTCTTC.